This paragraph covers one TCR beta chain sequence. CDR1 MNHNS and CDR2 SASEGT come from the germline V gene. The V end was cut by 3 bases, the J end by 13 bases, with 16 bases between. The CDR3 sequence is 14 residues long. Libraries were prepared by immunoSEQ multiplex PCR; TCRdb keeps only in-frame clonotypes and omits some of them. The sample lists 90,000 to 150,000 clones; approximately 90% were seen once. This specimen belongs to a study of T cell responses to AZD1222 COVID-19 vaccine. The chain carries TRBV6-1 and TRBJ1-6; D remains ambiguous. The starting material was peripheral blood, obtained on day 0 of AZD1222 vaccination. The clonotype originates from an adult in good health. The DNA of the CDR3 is TGTGCCAGCAGTGACAGTGTGGGCGGTGTGCCCCTCCACTTT. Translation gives CASSDSVGGVPLHF.